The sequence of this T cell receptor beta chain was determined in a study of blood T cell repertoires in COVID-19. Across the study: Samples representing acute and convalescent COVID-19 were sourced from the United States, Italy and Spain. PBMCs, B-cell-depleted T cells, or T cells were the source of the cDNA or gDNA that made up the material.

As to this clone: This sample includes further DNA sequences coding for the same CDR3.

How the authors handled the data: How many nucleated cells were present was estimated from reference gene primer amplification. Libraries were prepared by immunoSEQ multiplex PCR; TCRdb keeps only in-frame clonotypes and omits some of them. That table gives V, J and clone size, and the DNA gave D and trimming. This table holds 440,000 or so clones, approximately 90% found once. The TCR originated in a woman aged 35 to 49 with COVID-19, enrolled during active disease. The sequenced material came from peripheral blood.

CDR3 residues: CASSVLGQGGGYTF. CDR3 nucleotides: TGTGCCAGCAGCGTACTGGGACAGGGAGGTGGCTACACCTTC. The chain uses TRBV9 and TRBJ1-2; 9 bases match TRBD1. V shed 1 base, J shed 7 bases, and the junction held 5 bases outside the gene matches. CDR3 length: 14 residues. The V gene's germline CDR1 is SGDLS and CDR2 YYNGEE.